This entry concerns a single T cell receptor beta chain. This specimen comes from a study of T cell changes during pregnancy in multiple sclerosis. Here immunoSEQ multiplex PCR was the method, and the copy in TCRdb shows in-frame clones only, minus some. The table includes under 75,000 clones, more than 75% detected once. This sequence was found in a female donor in good health, enrolled as a control in a pregnancy study. Sequencing used peripheral blood, obtained in the third trimester of pregnancy.

Here the CDR3 reads CASSQDRESSPLHF. CDR3 sequence (DNA): TGTGCCAGCAGTCAGGACAGGGAGAGTTCACCCCTCCACTTT. The chain joins TRBV2 to TRBJ1-6; 8 bases are shared with TRBD1. The CDR3 has 14 residues. With V trimmed by 5 bases and J by 9 bases, 6 bases remained unmatched. CDR1 is SNHLY and CDR2 is FYNNEI in the germline V gene.